The 5 T cell receptor beta chains in this list originate from one sample, sequenced in a study of T-cell memory formation after mild COVID-19. TCRdb reprocessed the 5' RACE reads via MiXCR and lists one record per CDR3 protein. Here the sample spans some 270,000 distinct CDR3 sequences, 15% being singletons. What was sequenced was PBMCs or a T cell subset sorted from them (not recorded which). The receptors derive from an adult woman who had mild COVID-19 (a few samples of this study predate the infection). Cell type and time point are not known.

The chain recombines TRBV5-1 with TRBJ2-4; D might be TRBD2 (6 bases). Trimming left V 5 bases short and J 0 bases short, with 18 bases between. The length of the CDR3 is 17 residues. CDR1 and CDR2 from the germline V gene are SGHRS and YFSETQ. The chain's CDR3 is CASRPGGTLLAKNIQYF. The CDR3 DNA reads as TGCGCCAGCAGGCCCGGCGGGACTCTACTAGCCAAAAACATTCAGTACTTC.

This clonotype has only a few counts. The CDR3 sequence: CASSLFSGSSTDTQYF. DNA of the CDR3: TGTGCCAGCAGCTTATTCTCAGGGTCTAGCACAGATACGCAGTATTTT. The rearrangement links TRBV7-3 to TRBJ2-3; tentatively, D is TRBD1 (5 bases). The CDR3 covers 16 residues. Germline CDR1 is SGHTA and CDR2 is FQGTGA. V was pared by 2 bases and J by 0 bases, with 12 bases between.

The chain couples TRBV11-2 to TRBJ2-3; D is possibly TRBD1 (6 bases). V was cut by 1 base and J by 7 bases, with 12 bases left in between. CDR1 and CDR2 (germline): SGHAT, FQNNGV. This CDR3 contains 14 residues. The CDR3 bases are TGTGCCAGCAGCTTAGCCCGACAGGCGAATACGCAGTATTTT. This sequence encodes CASSLARQANTQYF. The whole variable domain, remainder taken from reference TRBV11-2 and TRBJ2-3, is EAGVAQSPRYKIIEKRQSVAFWCNPISGHATLYWYQQILGQGPKLLIQFQNNGVVDDSQLPKDRFSAERLKGVDSTLKIQPAKLEDSAVYLCASSLARQANTQYFGPGTRLTVL.

The CDR3 is CASSPAGGRLFF. The CDR3 region has the DNA TGTGCCAGCAGCCCAGCGGGTGGGAGACTGTTTTTT. The chain links TRBV7-9 to TRBJ1-4; unclear D gene. The CDR3 loop spans 12 amino acids. Trimming shortened V by 5 bases and J by 13 bases, and 14 bases separated the two germline ends. Germline V CDR1 and CDR2: SEHNR, FQNEAQ (reference sequence). Full variable domain (outside the CDR3, taken from reference TRBV7-9 and TRBJ1-4): DTGVSQNPRHKITKRGQNVTFRCDPISEHNRLYWYRQTLGQGPEFLTYFQNEAQLEKSRLLSDRFSAERPKGSFSTLEIQRTEQGDSAMYLCASSPAGGRLFFGSGTQLSVL.

This clonotype appeared once. The chain recombines TRBV19 with TRBJ2-6; D gene uncertain. This CDR3 comprises 16 residues. V lost 6 bases and J lost 0, with 12 bases in between. Germline V gene lookup returns CDR1 LNHDA and CDR2 SQIVND (reference sequence). The chain's CDR3 is CASSTGQASGANVLTF. CDR3 sequence (DNA): TGTGCCAGTAGCACCGGGCAAGCCTCTGGGGCCAACGTCCTGACTTTC.